The rows below give T cell receptor beta chains drawn from one sample of a study of blood T cell repertoires in COVID-19. Clones were sequenced by immunoSEQ multiplex PCR, and TCRdb holds only the in-frame ones, with some missing. The sample carries a few hundred thousand clones, more than 65% recorded once. The sequencing input was PBMCs or T cells enriched from blood (not recorded which). These receptor sequences come from a man aged 45-65 years who had recovered from COVID-19. Both conserved end residues are part of each CDR3. The D gene is left open where the match is weak. Rows may omit the clone size; those that give it use once, few, many or a size class.

j_call v_call clone_size d_call cdr3_aa cdr3_nt
TRBJ2-1 TRBV4-1 . TRBD1 CASSQLRDRALGNEQFF TGCGCCAGCAGCCAGCTCCGGGACAGGGCTTTGGGCAATGAGCAGTTCTTC
TRBJ2-3 TRBV4-1 few . CASEGGRTDTQYF TGCGCCAGCGAGGGGGGGCGGACAGATACGCAGTATTTT
TRBJ2-3 TRBV18 . . CASSTTTADTQYF TGTGCCAGCTCAACAACCACCGCAGATACGCAGTATTTT
TRBJ2-2 TRBV5-1 . TRBD1 CASSFAGQGTGELFF TGCGCCAGCAGCTTCGCCGGACAGGGCACCGGGGAGCTGTTTTTT
TRBJ2-1 TRBV2 . TRBD2 CASNQLAGGGNEQFF TGTGCCAGCAACCAACTAGCGGGGGGAGGGAATGAGCAGTTCTTC
TRBJ1-2 TRBV5-6 . . CASSADSRYGYTF TGTGCCAGCAGCGCCGACAGCCGCTATGGCTACACCTTC
TRBJ2-5 TRBV7-3 . . CASGSRGRETQYF TGTGCCAGCGGTTCACGAGGGCGGGAGACCCAGTACTTC
TRBJ1-2 TRBV5-1 . . CASAPGLANYGYTF TGCGCCAGCGCGCCGGGACTAGCTAACTATGGCTACACCTTC
TRBJ1-4 TRBV27 few . CASSPSGTHGEKLFF TGTGCCAGCAGTCCGTCAGGGACACACGGGGAAAAACTGTTTTTT
TRBJ1-6 TRBV7-9 . . CASSLFENSPLHF TGTGCCAGCAGCTTATTTGAGAATTCACCCCTCCACTTT
TRBJ1-6 TRBV5-6 . . CASSLEGNRRISPLHF TGTGCCAGCAGCCTCGAAGGAAACAGGCGGATTTCACCCCTCCACTTT
TRBJ2-2 TRBV7-2 . TRBD2 CASSLGPGGTGELFF TGTGCCAGCAGCTTAGGGCCCGGGGGGACCGGGGAGCTGTTTTTT
TRBJ1-2 TRBV28 . . CASTLSTSGGYGYTF TGTGCCAGCACCCTTTCCACCTCGGGGGGCTATGGCTACACCTTC
TRBJ2-1 TRBV24-1 . . CATSDPRLDKGMGNEQFF TGTGCCACCAGTGATCCACGGCTGGACAAGGGGATGGGCAATGAGCAGTTCTTC
TRBJ2-3 TRBV7-8 . TRBD2 CASLASGRSEDTQYF TGTGCCAGCCTAGCTAGCGGGAGGTCTGAAGATACGCAGTATTTT
TRBJ2-1 TRBV10-3 . . CAIKGHLVNNEQFF TGTGCCATCAAGGGACACTTAGTGAACAATGAGCAGTTCTTC
TRBJ2-2 TRBV9 . TRBD2 CASRLGGPDTGELFF TGTGCCAGCAGACTGGGAGGGCCAGACACCGGGGAGCTGTTTTTT
TRBJ1-2 TRBV29-1 . . CSVKEDSLYGYTF TGCAGCGTTAAAGAGGACAGCCTCTATGGCTACACCTTC
TRBJ2-3 TRBV18 . TRBD1 CASSNPGTGSTDTQYF TGTGCCAGCTCAAATCCCGGGACAGGTAGCACAGATACGCAGTATTTT
TRBJ1-5 TRBV12-3/TRBV12-4 . TRBD1 CASSFQGAQPQHF TGTGCCAGCAGTTTCCAGGGGGCACAGCCCCAGCATTTT
TRBJ2-1 TRBV3-1/TRBV3-2 . TRBD1 CASSQDWGQGAYNEQFF TGTGCCAGCAGCCAAGATTGGGGACAGGGGGCGTACAATGAGCAGTTCTTC
TRBJ1-4 TRBV5-1 . TRBD1 CASSSSGTGNEKLFF TGCGCCAGCAGCTCGTCCGGGACAGGGAATGAAAAACTGTTTTTT
TRBJ1-2 TRBV28 . . CASSLEAPTNYGYTF TGTGCCAGCAGTTTAGAGGCACCCACTAACTATGGCTACACCTTC
TRBJ2-1 TRBV7-3 . . CASSPAGDEQFF TGTGCCAGCAGCCCAGCCGGGGATGAGCAGTTCTTC
TRBJ2-1 TRBV5-1 . TRBD1 CASQDRGDNNEQFF TGCGCCAGCCAGGACAGGGGTGACAACAATGAGCAGTTCTTC
TRBJ2-1 TRBV19 . TRBD2 CASGPAGDYEQFF TGTGCCAGTGGGCCAGCGGGAGACTATGAGCAGTTCTTC
TRBJ2-5 TRBV7-3 . . CARQIKVIEETQYF TGTGCCAGACAGATCAAGGTCATTGAGGAGACCCAGTACTTC
TRBJ1-1 TRBV4-1 . TRBD1 CASSHGQENTEAFF TGCGCCAGCAGCCATGGACAGGAGAACACTGAAGCTTTCTTT
TRBJ2-7 TRBV29-1 few TRBD1 CSAAPTGVYEQYF TGCAGCGCCGCCCCAACAGGGGTCTACGAGCAGTACTTC
TRBJ1-5 TRBV5-5 . . CASSALGRNSNQPQHF TGTGCCAGCAGCGCGTTGGGCAGAAATAGCAATCAGCCCCAGCATTTT
TRBJ2-1 TRBV7-3 . TRBD2 CASSSGLAGSLDEQFF TGTGCCAGCAGCTCGGGACTAGCGGGGAGCTTGGATGAGCAGTTCTTC
TRBJ2-7 TRBV6-5 . . CASGRGDTYEQYF TGTGCCAGTGGGCGGGGAGACACCTACGAGCAGTACTTC
TRBJ1-6 TRBV19 . . CASSIMEGGNSPLHF TGTGCCAGTAGTATAATGGAGGGGGGGAATTCACCCCTCCACTTT
TRBJ2-3 TRBV10-2 . . CASSRGTSTDTQYF TGCGCCAGCAGCCGAGGAACGAGCACAGATACGCAGTATTTT
TRBJ2-7 TRBV27 once TRBD1 CASSLKGARKYEQYF TGTGCCAGCAGTTTAAAGGGGGCTAGGAAGTACGAGCAGTACTTC
TRBJ1-2 TRBV28 few TRBD1 CASRTGEVGYTF TGTGCCAGCAGGACAGGGGAAGTTGGCTACACCTTC
TRBJ2-5 TRBV5-4 . TRBD2 CASSLGAGLAGIQETQYF TGTGCCAGCAGCTTGGGGGCAGGGCTAGCGGGGATCCAAGAGACCCAGTACTTC
TRBJ2-7 TRBV19 . . CASSTSVAAGVYEQYF TGTGCCAGTAGCACTAGTGTGGCCGCTGGGGTCTACGAGCAGTACTTC
TRBJ2-5 TRBV9 once . CASSVGSWAYETQYF TGTGCCAGCAGCGTAGGGTCATGGGCGTATGAGACCCAGTACTTC
TRBJ1-1 TRBV5-6 . . CASRDSLMNTEAFF TGTGCCAGCAGGGACAGCCTTATGAACACTGAAGCTTTCTTT
TRBJ1-1 TRBV4-2 . . CASRLGGNTEAFF TGTGCCAGCCGTTTGGGGGGGAACACTGAAGCTTTCTTT
TRBJ2-7 TRBV12-3/TRBV12-4 . . CATSGGGRFEQYF TGTGCCACCTCAGGCGGGGGCCGGTTCGAGCAGTACTTC
TRBJ2-5 TRBV7-8 . . CASSVGGLETQYF TGTGCCAGCAGCGTCGGGGGTCTTGAGACCCAGTACTTC
TRBJ2-1 TRBV2 once TRBD1 CASSGATGFDEQFF TGTGCCAGCAGCGGGGCGACAGGGTTCGATGAGCAGTTCTTC
TRBJ2-2 TRBV2 . . CASEQDRTNTGELFF TGTGCCAGCGAGCAAGACAGGACGAACACCGGGGAGCTGTTTTTT
TRBJ1-1 TRBV19 . TRBD1 CASSDRDLAFF TGTGCCAGTAGTGACAGGGACCTGGCTTTCTTT
TRBJ2-3 TRBV11-3 . TRBD1 CASSAWGQGDTDTQYF TGTGCCAGCAGCGCCTGGGGACAGGGTGATACAGATACGCAGTATTTT
TRBJ2-1 TRBV11-2 . TRBD2 CASSTGLAEFYNEQFF TGTGCCAGCAGCACGGGACTAGCGGAATTCTACAATGAGCAGTTCTTC
TRBJ2-7 TRBV6-7 . TRBD1 CASSDRDRGTYEQYF TGTGCCAGCAGTGACCGGGACAGGGGGACCTACGAGCAGTACTTC
TRBJ2-1 TRBV5-5 once . CASSPSGNYYNEQFF TGTGCCAGCAGCCCCTCGGGGAACTACTACAATGAGCAGTTCTTC